This T cell receptor (beta chain) was documented in a study of cytotoxic CD8 clonotypes in ibrutinib-treated CLL. Whole-study results and caveats: Rare overall, public clonotypes shrank or held steady under therapy.

A word on this clone: Antigen: not known.

Clones were sequenced by immunoSEQ multiplex PCR, and TCRdb holds only the in-frame ones, with some missing. In the table there are hundreds of thousands of clones, roughly 65% of which are singletons. The clonotype was recovered from a human donor with chronic lymphocytic leukemia. This specimen was PBMCs, taken after 12 months of ibrutinib treatment.

The CDR3 DNA follows: TGTGCCAGCAGTCGAGTGGGACCAAATCGCAGCTCTGGAAACACCATATATTTT. Amino acids: CASSRVGPNRSSGNTIYF. The gene calls are TRBV2 and TRBJ1-3; D is possibly TRBD1 (5 bases). Germline V gene sequence: CDR1 SNHLY, CDR2 FYNNEI. The CDR3 is 18 residues long. Trimming left V 5 bases short and J 0 bases short, with 20 bases between.